Following are 13 T cell receptor beta chains from one sample sequenced in a study of blood T cell repertoires in COVID-19. Sequencing used immunoSEQ multiplex PCR; TCRdb keeps in-frame clones, though not all of them. The sample includes 90,000 to 150,000 clones, around three quarters of them seen just once. Sequences were obtained from peripheral blood. These receptor sequences come from a woman aged 80 or older with acute or convalescent COVID-19.

This chain uses TRBV11-2 with TRBJ1-2; 8 bases are a match to TRBD1. Germline lookup yields CDR1 SGHAT and CDR2 FQNNGV. V lost 5 bases, J lost 3 bases, and 8 bases stayed unmatched. The CDR3 covers 15 residues. The CDR3 loop reads CASSPWTGSDYGYTF. DNA for the CDR3: TGTGCCAGCAGCCCTTGGACAGGGTCGGACTATGGCTACACCTTC.

The chain is built from TRBV3-1 (or the pseudogene TRBV3-2) and TRBJ2-2; 7 bases align to TRBD2. The CDR3 has 17 residues. J lost 7 bases, V lost 0 bases, and 11 bases had no gene match. Germline lookup yields CDR1 LGHDT and CDR2 YNNKEL (reference sequence). Written as DNA, the CDR3 is TGTGCCAGCAGCCAAGATTTTCCGGGGGGAGGTGGCGGGGAGCTGTTTTTT. Protein product: CASSQDFPGGGGGELFF.

The chain has TRBV6-6 and TRBJ1-1, with 8 bases fitting TRBD1. Looked up from germline, CDR1 is MNHNY and CDR2 is SVGAGI (reference sequence). J lost 0 bases, V lost 4 bases, and 4 bases had no gene match. The CDR3 loop spans 15 amino acids. The CDR3 here is CASSSPGQVNTEAFF. Here the CDR3 DNA reads TGTGCCAGCAGTTCTCCGGGACAGGTGAACACTGAAGCTTTCTTT.

The V call is TRBV27, the J call TRBJ2-1; D remains ambiguous. The CDR3 contains 16 residues. The V end lost 2 bases, the J end lost 0 bases, and 11 bases lay between the germline ends. The germline CDR1 and CDR2 sequences are MNHEY and SMNVEV (reference sequence). The CDR3 DNA follows: TGTGCCAGCAGTTTAGAAGCGAGTTCCTCCTACAATGAGCAGTTCTTC. It translates to CASSLEASSSYNEQFF.

The chain couples TRBV6-5 to TRBJ2-1; 10 nucleotides align to TRBD2. V shed 3 bases, J shed 4 bases, and the junction held 3 bases outside the gene matches. The germline CDR1 and CDR2 sequences are MNHEY and SVGAGI. This CDR3 comprises 15 residues. The CDR3 protein is CASSYGLADYNEQFF. DNA of the CDR3: TGTGCCAGCAGTTATGGACTAGCGGATTACAATGAGCAGTTCTTC.

This chain uses TRBV19 with TRBJ1-1; 7 positions agree with TRBD1. The V segment lost 4 bases and the J segment 12 bases; nucleotides outside the gene matches: 14. The length of the CDR3 is 14 residues. CDR1 is LNHDA and CDR2 is SQIVND in the germline V gene (reference sequence). The CDR3 spells CASSSQDRARGTFF. Here the CDR3 DNA reads TGTGCCAGTAGTAGCCAAGACAGGGCTAGGGGGACTTTCTTT.

The chain employs TRBV6-5 and TRBJ2-3; TRBD2 matches at 7 bases. This CDR3 has 15 residues. CDR1 and CDR2 (germline): MNHEY, SVGAGI. Trimming removed 6 bases from V and 2 bases from J; junction bases left unmatched: 8. The CDR3 is CASRSGGGNTDTQYF. In DNA form, the CDR3 reads TGTGCCAGCAGAAGTGGGGGGGGGAACACAGATACGCAGTATTTT.

The CDR3 DNA reads TGTGCCAGCAGTTTACAGGGATTCGGCTACGAGCAGTACTTC. Translating gives CASSLQGFGYEQYF. The gene calls are TRBV6-5 and TRBJ2-7; possible D gene TRBD1, 6 bases. The CDR3 is 14 amino acids. Looked up from germline, CDR1 is MNHEY and CDR2 is SVGAGI. Trimming took off 4 bases at V and 3 bases at J, with 13 bases between the two ends.

The chain employs TRBV5-4 and TRBJ2-7, with 7 bases fitting TRBD1. Germline V CDR1 and CDR2: SGHNT, YYREEE (reference sequence). This CDR3 is 14 amino acids long. V lost 3 bases to trimming and J lost 5 bases; unmatched junction nucleotides: 8. CDR3 amino acids: CASSSWNRGNEQYF. CDR3 DNA sequence: TGTGCCAGCAGCTCCTGGAACAGGGGTAACGAGCAGTACTTC.

The V call is TRBV6-5, the J call TRBJ1-5; a weak D match, TRBD1 (5 bases). The CDR3 is 13 residues long. Trimming shortened V by 5 bases and J by 6 bases, and 11 bases separated the two germline ends. In germline, CDR1 is MNHEY, CDR2 SVGAGI. The CDR3 sequence is CASSLRVGQPQHF. CDR3 nucleotide sequence: TGTGCCAGCAGTCTCAGGGTGGGTCAGCCCCAGCATTTT.

The V call is TRBV2, the J call TRBJ2-1; the match to TRBD2 covers 9 bases. V gave up 8 bases and J gave up 7 bases; unmatched junction bases: 9. There are 14 residues in the CDR3. Germline assignment: CDR1 SNHLY and CDR2 FYNNEI. As DNA, the CDR3 is TGTGCCAGCGTAGGTAGCGGGAGAAGGAATGAGCAGTTCTTC. It translates to CASVGSGRRNEQFF.

The chain combines TRBV30 with TRBJ2-1; TRBD2 matches 10 bases. Germline trimming cut 3 bases from V and 4 bases from J; bases unmatched to any gene: 6. Germline values: CDR1 GTSNPN, CDR2 SVGIG (reference sequence). This CDR3 is 15 amino acids long. CDR3 coding DNA: TGTGCCTGGAGGGGAAGCGGGGGGGCATACAATGAGCAGTTCTTC. Translating it yields CAWRGSGGAYNEQFF.

This chain connects TRBV4-1 to TRBJ1-3; the D is unclear. This CDR3 has 15 residues. Germline CDR1 MGHRA, CDR2 YSYEKL. Between the trimmed V and J ends, which lost 0 bases and 3 bases, there was a span of 9 bases. The CDR3 DNA sequence: TGCGCCAGCAGCCAAGATTCCTTTAATGGAAACACCATATATTTT. It specifies CASSQDSFNGNTIYF.